This T cell receptor beta chain was found in a study of Graves' ophthalmopathy and Graves' hyperthyroidism. Findings and caveats of the study: Most clonotypes expanded in thyroid above 0.001 frequency were present in blood too. From stable hyperthyroidism, ophthalmopathy was separated by a 13-signature model with 85% to 90% sensitivity and approximately 84% specificity.

As to this clonotype: Its specificity is unknown.

Amplifying from RNA transcripts, the study obtained TCR beta CDR3 regions. The library came from an HTBI-primed first-round RT-PCR and a second-round multiplex PCR. One entry per CDR3 protein results from TCRdb running MiXCR on the multiplex PCR reads. The data hold about 640,000 distinct CDR3 sequences, with approximately 39% observed a single time. This CDR3 spans 13 amino acids. Germline V gene lookup returns CDR1 GTSNPN and CDR2 SVGIG (reference sequence). V was pared by 7 bases and J by 6 bases, with 9 bases of the junction left unmatched. Ophthalmopathy cases showed moderate-to-severe activity, scoring CAS ≥3 and NOSPECS ≥4, with duration under 3 months.

The receptor comes from an adult man with Graves' ophthalmopathy. The specimen was peripheral blood. The rearrangement uses TRBV30 and TRBJ1-5, with 7 bases identical to TRBD1. The chain's CDR3 is CAFWTGWGQPQHF. CDR3 in DNA: TGTGCCTTTTGGACAGGCTGGGGTCAGCCCCAGCATTTT.